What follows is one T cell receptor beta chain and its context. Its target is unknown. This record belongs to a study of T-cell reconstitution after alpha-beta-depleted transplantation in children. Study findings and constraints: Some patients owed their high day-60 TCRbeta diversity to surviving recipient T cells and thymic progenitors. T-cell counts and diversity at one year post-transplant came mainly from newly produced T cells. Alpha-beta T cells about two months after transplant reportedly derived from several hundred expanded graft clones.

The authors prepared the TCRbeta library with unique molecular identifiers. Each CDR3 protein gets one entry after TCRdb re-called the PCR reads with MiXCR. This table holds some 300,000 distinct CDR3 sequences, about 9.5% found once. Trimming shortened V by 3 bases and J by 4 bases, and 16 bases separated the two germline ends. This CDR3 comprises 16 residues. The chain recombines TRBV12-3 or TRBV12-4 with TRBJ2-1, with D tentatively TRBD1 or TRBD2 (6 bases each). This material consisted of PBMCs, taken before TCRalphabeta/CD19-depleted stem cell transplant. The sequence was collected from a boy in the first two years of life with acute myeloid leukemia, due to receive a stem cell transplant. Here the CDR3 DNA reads TGTGCCAGCAGTTTGCGTACCGGGGGCAGTTACAATGAGCAGTTCTTC. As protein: CASSLRTGGSYNEQFF.